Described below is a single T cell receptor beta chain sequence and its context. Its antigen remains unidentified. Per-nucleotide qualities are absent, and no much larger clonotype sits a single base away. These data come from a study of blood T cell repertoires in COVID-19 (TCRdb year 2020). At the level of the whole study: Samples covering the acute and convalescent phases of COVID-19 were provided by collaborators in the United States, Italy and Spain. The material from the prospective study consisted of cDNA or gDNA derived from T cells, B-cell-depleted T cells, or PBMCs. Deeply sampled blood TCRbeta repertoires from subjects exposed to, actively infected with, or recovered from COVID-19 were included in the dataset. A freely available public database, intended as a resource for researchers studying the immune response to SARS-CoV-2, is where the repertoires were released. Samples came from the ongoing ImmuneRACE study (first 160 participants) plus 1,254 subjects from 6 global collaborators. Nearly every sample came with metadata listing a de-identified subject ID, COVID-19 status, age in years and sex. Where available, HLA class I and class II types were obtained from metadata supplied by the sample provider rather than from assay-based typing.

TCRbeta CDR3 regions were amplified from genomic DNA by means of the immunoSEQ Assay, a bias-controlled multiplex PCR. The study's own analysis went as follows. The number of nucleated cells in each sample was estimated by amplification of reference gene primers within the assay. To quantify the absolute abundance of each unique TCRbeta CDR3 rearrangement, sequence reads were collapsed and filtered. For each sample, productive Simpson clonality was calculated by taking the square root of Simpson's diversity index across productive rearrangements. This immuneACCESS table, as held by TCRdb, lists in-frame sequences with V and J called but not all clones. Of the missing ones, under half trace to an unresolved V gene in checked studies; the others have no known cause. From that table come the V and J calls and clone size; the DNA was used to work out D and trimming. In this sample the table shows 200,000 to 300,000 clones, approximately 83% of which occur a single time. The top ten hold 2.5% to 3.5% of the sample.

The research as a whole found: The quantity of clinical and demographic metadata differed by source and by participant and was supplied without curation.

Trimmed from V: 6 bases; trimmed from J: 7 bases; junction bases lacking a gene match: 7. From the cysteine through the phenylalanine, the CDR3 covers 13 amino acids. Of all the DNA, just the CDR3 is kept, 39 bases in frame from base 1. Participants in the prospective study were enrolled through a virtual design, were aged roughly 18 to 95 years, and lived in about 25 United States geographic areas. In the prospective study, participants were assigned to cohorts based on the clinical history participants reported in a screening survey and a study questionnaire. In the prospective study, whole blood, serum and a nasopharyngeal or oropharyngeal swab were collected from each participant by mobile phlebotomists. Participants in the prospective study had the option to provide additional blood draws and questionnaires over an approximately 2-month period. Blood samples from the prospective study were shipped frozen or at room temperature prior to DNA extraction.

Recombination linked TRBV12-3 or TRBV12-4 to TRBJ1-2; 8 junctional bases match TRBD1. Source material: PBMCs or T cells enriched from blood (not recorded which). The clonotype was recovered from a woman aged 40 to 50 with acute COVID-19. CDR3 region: CASSLDGQGGYTF. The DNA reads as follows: TGTGCCAGCAGCCTAGATGGACAGGGTGGCTACACCTTC.